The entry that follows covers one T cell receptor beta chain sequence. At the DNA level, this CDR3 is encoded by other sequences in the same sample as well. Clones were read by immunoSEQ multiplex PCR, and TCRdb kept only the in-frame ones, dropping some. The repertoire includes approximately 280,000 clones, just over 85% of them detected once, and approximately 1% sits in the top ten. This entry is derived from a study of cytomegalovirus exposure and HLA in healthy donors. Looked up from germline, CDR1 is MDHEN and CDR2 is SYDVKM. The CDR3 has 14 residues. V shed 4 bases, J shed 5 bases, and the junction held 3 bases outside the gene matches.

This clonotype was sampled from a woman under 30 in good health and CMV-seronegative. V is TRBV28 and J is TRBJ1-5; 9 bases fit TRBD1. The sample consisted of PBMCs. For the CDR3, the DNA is TGTGCCAGCAGTTCGGGACAGGGCGATCAGCCCCAGCATTTT. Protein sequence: CASSSGQGDQPQHF.